This T cell receptor (beta chain) was identified in a study of tissue T cells after allogeneic stem cell transplantation. Findings of the study overall: Tissue-detected TCR repertoire was only partly captured by blood and spleen T cells. Some tissue clones might be persisting host cells; their alloreactivity or antigen specificity was not determined.

Details on this clone: No antigen is known for it. These gene names are mouse names. The read gets to within 1 residue of the CDR3 end, and the germline J gene fills in the rest.

The germline V and J ends were trimmed by 1 base and 4 bases, with 5 bases remaining between them. CDR3 size: 13 residues. CDR1 and CDR2 (germline): SNHLY, FYNGKV (reference sequence). Clones were sequenced by immunoSEQ multiplex PCR, and TCRdb holds only the in-frame ones, with some missing. The sample contains roughly 7,300 clones, approximately 52% of which appear only once. Indicated time point: mouse harvest day 7 after allogeneic transplant. Each mouse received 10^7 T-cell-depleted marrow cells plus 10^6 splenic CD5+ T cells by tail vein. The chain carries TRBV3 and TRBJ1-5; D is unresolved. The source of this sequence is a female BALB/c mouse given C57BL/6 T cells with graft-versus-host disease after an allogeneic hematopoietic cell transplant. The sequencing input was lymph node tissue. The chain's CDR3 is CASSLGQNQAPLF. The sequenced part of the CDR3 DNA is TGTGCCAGCAGCTTAGGGCAAAACCAGGCTCCGCTT.